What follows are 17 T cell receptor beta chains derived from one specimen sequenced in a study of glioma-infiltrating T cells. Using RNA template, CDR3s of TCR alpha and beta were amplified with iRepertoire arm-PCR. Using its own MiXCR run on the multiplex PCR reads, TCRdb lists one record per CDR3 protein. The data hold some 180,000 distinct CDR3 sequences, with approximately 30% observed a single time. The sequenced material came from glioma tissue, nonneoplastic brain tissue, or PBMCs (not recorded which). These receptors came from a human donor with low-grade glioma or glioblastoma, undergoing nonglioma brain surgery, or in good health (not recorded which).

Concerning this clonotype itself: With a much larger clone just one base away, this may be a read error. CDR3 nucleotides: TGTGCCAGCTCACCACGGGCAGATCAAGATACCCAGTACTTC. It encodes CASSPRADQDTQYF. The chain combines TRBV18 with TRBJ2-5; D is unclear. Germline CDR1 and CDR2: KGHSH and LQKENI. The CDR3 sequence is 14 residues long.

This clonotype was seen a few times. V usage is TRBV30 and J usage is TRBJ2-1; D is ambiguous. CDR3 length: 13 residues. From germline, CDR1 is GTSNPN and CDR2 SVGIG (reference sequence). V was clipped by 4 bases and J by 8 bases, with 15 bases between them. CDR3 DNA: TGTGCCTGGACCCGGAACGAATGGGATGAGCAGTTCTTC. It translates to CAWTRNEWDEQFF.

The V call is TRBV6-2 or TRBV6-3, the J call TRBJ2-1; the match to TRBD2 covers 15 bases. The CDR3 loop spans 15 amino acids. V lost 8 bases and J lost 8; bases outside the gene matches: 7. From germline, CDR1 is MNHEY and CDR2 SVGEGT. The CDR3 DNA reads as TGTGCCAGCCCAGGACTAGCGGGAGGGCGGGATGAGCAGTTCTTC. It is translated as CASPGLAGGRDEQFF.

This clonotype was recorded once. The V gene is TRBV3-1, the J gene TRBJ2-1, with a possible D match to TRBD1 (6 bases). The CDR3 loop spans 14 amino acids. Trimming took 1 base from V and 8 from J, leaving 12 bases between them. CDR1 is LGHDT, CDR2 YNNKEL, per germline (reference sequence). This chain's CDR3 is CASSQGTGYDEQFF. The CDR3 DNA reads TGTGCCAGCAGCCAAGGCACAGGGTATGATGAGCAGTTCTTC.

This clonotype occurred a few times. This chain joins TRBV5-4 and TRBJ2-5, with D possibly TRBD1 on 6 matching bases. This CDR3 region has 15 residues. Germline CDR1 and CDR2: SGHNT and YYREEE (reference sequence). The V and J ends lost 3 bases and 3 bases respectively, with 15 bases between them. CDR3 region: CASSSTQRGKETQYF. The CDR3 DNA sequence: TGTGCCAGCAGCTCGACACAGAGGGGGAAAGAGACCCAGTACTTC. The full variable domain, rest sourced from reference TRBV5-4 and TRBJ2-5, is ETGVTQSPTHLIKTRGQQVTLRCSSQSGHNTVSWYQQALGQGPQFIFQYYREEENGRGNFPPRFSGLQFPNYSSELNVNALELDDSALYLCASSSTQRGKETQYFGPGTRLLVL.

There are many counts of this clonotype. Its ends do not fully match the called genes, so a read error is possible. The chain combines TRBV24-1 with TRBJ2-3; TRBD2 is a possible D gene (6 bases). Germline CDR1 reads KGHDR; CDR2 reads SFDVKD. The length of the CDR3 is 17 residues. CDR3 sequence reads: CATSDRGLSDGTDTQYF. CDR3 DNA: TGTGCCACCAGTGACCGAGGACTATCGGACGGCACGGATACGCAGTATTTT.

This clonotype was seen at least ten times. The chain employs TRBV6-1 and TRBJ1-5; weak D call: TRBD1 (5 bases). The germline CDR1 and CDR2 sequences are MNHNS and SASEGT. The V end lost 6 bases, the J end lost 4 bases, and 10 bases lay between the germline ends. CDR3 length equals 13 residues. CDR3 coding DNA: TGTGCCAGCAGAGCTTACAGGAATCAGCCCCAGCATTTT. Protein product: CASRAYRNQPQHF.

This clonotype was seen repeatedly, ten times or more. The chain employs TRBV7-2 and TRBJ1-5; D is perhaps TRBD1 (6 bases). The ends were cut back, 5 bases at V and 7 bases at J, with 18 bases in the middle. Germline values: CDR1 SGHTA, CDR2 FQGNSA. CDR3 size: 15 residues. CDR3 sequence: CASSRDTGIGQPQHF. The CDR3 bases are TGTGCCAGCAGCCGGGATACAGGGATCGGGCAGCCCCAGCATTTT.

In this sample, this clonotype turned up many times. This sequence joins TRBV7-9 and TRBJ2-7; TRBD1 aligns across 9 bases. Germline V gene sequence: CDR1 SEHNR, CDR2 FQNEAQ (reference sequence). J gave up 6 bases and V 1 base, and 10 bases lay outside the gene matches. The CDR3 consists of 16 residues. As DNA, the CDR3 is TGTGCCAGCAGCTTAGGTTTGGACAGGGGTAAGGGCGAGCAGTACTTC. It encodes CASSLGLDRGKGEQYF. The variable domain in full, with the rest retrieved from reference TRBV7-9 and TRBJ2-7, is DTGVSQNPRHKITKRGQNVTFRCDPISEHNRLYWYRQTLGQGPEFLTYFQNEAQLEKSRLLSDRFSAERPKGSFSTLEIQRTEQGDSAMYLCASSLGLDRGKGEQYFGPGTRLTVT.

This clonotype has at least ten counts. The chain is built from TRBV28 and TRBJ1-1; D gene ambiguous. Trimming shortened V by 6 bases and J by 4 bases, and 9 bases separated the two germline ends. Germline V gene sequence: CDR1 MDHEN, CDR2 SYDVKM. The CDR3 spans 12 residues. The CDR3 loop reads CASRASGTEAFF. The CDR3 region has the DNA TGTGCCAGCAGGGCCTCGGGCACTGAAGCTTTCTTT.

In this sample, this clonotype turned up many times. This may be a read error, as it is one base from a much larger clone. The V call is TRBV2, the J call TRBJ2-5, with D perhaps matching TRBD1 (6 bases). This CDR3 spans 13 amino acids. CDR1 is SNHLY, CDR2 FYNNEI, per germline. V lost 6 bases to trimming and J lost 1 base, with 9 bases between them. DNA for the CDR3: TGTGCCAGCAGCGAACAGGGCCAAGAGACCCAGTACTTC. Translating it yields CASSEQGQETQYF. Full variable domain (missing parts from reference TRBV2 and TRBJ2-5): EPEVTQTPSHQVTQMGQEVILRCVPISNHLYFYWYRQILGQKVEFLVSFYNNEISEKSEIFDDQFSVERPDGSNFTLKIRSTKLEDSAMYFCASSEQGQETQYFGPGTRLLVL.

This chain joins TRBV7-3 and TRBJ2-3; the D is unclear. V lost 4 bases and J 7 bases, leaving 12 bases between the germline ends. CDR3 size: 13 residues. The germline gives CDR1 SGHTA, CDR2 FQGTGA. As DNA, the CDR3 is TGTGCCAGCAGCTCAAGCCCGAGGAATACGCAGTATTTT. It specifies CASSSSPRNTQYF.

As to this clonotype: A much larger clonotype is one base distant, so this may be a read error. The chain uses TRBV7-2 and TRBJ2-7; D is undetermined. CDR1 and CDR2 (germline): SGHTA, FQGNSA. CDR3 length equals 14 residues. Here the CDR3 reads CASSPGVLPYEQCF. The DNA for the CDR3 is TGTGCCAGCAGCCCGGGTGTACTGCCCTACGAGCAGTGCTTC.

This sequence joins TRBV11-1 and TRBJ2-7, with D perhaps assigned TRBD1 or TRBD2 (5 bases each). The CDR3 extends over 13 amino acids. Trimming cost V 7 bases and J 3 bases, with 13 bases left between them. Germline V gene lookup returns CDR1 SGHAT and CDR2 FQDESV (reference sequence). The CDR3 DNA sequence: TGTGCCAGCAAAGGGGACGGTATCTACGAGCAGTACTTC. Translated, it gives CASKGDGIYEQYF. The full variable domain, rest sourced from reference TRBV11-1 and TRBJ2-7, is EAEVAQSPRYKITEKSQAVAFWCDPISGHATLYWYRQILGQGPELLVQFQDESVVDDSQLPKDRFSAERLKGVDSTLKIQPAELGDSAMYLCASKGDGIYEQYFGPGTRLTVT.

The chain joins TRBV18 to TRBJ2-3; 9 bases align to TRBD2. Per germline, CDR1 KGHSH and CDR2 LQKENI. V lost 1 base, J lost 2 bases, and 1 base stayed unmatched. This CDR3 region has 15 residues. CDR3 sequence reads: CASSPRGRATDTQYF. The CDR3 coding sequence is TGTGCCAGCTCACCACGCGGGAGGGCCACAGATACGCAGTATTTT. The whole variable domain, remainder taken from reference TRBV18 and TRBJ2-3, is NAGVMQNPRHLVRRRGQEARLRCSPMKGHSHVYWYRQLPEEGLKFMVYLQKENIIDESGMPKERFSAEFPKEGPSILRIQQVVRGDSAAYFCASSPRGRATDTQYFGPGTRLTVL.

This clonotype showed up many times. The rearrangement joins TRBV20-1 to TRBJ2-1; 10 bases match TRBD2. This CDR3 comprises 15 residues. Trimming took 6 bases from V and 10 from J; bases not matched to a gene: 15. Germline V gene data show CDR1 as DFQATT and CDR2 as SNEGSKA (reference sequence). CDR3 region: CSATSGTSVRREQFF. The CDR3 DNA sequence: TGCAGTGCAACGTCCGGGACTAGCGTCCGACGGGAGCAGTTCTTC.

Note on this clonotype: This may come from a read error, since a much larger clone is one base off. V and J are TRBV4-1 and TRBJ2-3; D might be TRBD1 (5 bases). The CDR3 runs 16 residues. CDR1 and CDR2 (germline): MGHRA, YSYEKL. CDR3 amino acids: CASRQAGRAEGDTQYF. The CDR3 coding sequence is TGCGCCAGCAGGCAAGCCGGCAGGGCCGAAGGGGATACGCAGTATTTT.